This paragraph reports one T cell receptor beta chain. This sample is part of a study of blood T cell repertoires in COVID-19. What the recovered Cohort 3 donors had was two negative PCRs, clearance, or symptom resolution. Per the original methods: Researchers report that nucleated cell counts were estimated from reference gene primer amplification. Assay used: immunoSEQ multiplex PCR; TCRdb lists only in-frame clones, some missing. V, J and clone size are those of that table, while D and trimming were read from the DNA. The sample lists about 480,000 clones; 85% to 90% were seen once. What was sequenced was PBMCs or T cells enriched from blood (not recorded which). The sequence was collected from a woman between 40 and 55 years old who had recovered from COVID-19.

This chain's CDR3 is CASSLMGTSGTDTQYF. The CDR3 coding sequence is TGCGCCAGCAGCTTGATGGGGACTAGTGGTACAGATACGCAGTATTTT. This chain joins TRBV5-1 and TRBJ2-3; 8 nucleotides line up with TRBD2. Per germline, CDR1 SGHRS and CDR2 YFSETQ. With 1 base clipped from V and 3 bases from J, the junction kept 7 bases outside the gene matches. The CDR3 covers 16 residues. Full variable domain (remainder filled in from reference TRBV5-1 and TRBJ2-3): KAGVTQTPRYLIKTRGQQVTLSCSPISGHRSVSWYQQTPGQGLQFLFEYFSETQRNKGNFPGRFSGRQFSNSRSEMNVSTLELGDSALYLCASSLMGTSGTDTQYFGPGTRLTVL.